A single sample gave rise to the 7 T cell receptor beta chains below, sequenced in a study of low-dose radiotherapy and immunotherapy resistance in tumors. TRAV- and TRBV-specific primers primed first-strand cDNA, covering alpha and beta chains. The TCRs were subjected to amplification over roughly 20 PCR cycles employing a constant-region primer in conjunction with a V-primer adapter. TCRdb called the reads again in MiXCR, with one record for every CDR3 protein. The data show roughly 60,000 distinct CDR3 sequences, with around 27% seen just once and roughly 6% held by the top ten. Sample time point: before trial treatment. This specimen was PBMCs, taken before treatment. These receptors were collected from a male donor with prostate cancer.

This clonotype was detected a few times. A much larger clone lies a single base off, so this may be a read error. This chain connects TRBV27 to TRBJ2-3; D is perhaps TRBD2 (5 bases). The CDR3 contains 13 residues. V lost 10 bases and J lost 7, with 18 bases in between. The germline CDR1 and CDR2 sequences are MNHEY and SMNVEV (reference sequence). CDR3 sequence reads: CATSVAGSYTQYF. CDR3 DNA sequence: TGTGCCACCTCAGTTGCGGGCTCATATACGCAGTATTTT.

This clonotype appeared a few times. The CDR3 spells CASSPGLAYQYF. Written as DNA, the CDR3 is TGTGCCAGCAGCCCGGGACTAGCTTACCAGTATTTT. The rearrangement uses TRBV7-6 and TRBJ2-3, with 9 bases that match TRBD2. Trimming cost V 5 bases and J 12 bases; bases outside gene matches: 6. The germline V gene encodes CDR1 SGHVS and CDR2 FNYEAQ. CDR3 length equals 12 residues.

The sample holds many counts of this clonotype. The V and J genes are TRBV11-2 and TRBJ1-6; D uncertain. Germline V gene lookup returns CDR1 SGHAT and CDR2 FQNNGV. This CDR3 comprises 12 residues. V was shortened by 2 bases and J by 9 bases, with 5 bases between the two germline ends. The CDR3 DNA follows: TGTGCCAGCAGCTTAAATGTTTCACCCCTCCACTTT. The encoded protein is CASSLNVSPLHF.

This clonotype was observed at least ten times. The V call is TRBV27, the J call TRBJ2-3, with 14 bases matching TRBD2. With V trimmed by 7 bases and J by 3 bases, 24 bases remained unmatched. The CDR3 runs to 22 residues. Germline V gives CDR1 MNHEY, CDR2 SMNVEV (reference sequence). DNA of the CDR3: TGTGCCAGCATAATAAGGATAAATAAAGGGACTAGCGGGAGCTTCGGGACAGATACGCAGTATTTT. This codes for CASIIRINKGTSGSFGTDTQYF.

In its sample, this clonotype was seen many times. The V gene is TRBV3-1, the J gene TRBJ2-3, with TRBD1 matching 10 bases. The CDR3 has 18 residues. CDR1 is LGHDT, CDR2 YNNKEL, per germline (reference sequence). Trimming at V came to 6 bases and at J to 6 bases, leaving 18 bases not matched to a gene. The CDR3 region is CASSSPGQGTPLRDTQYF. The CDR3 DNA reads TGTGCCAGCAGTAGCCCGGGACAGGGGACTCCCTTGCGGGATACGCAGTATTTT.

This clonotype showed up many times. The J gene is TRBJ2-7, the V gene TRBV29-1; no definite D call. Trimming left V 3 bases short and J 4 bases short, with 10 bases between. This CDR3 spans 12 amino acids. The germline V gene encodes CDR1 SQVTM and CDR2 ANQGSEA. CDR3: CSVDGGPYEQYF. The CDR3 coding sequence is TGCAGCGTTGACGGCGGCCCTTACGAGCAGTACTTC.

This clonotype appeared many times. The gene calls are TRBV11-2 and TRBJ2-2; D possibly matches TRBD1 or TRBD2 (5 bases each). The CDR3 sequence is 14 residues long. Looked up from germline, CDR1 is SGHAT and CDR2 is FQNNGV. The germline V and J ends were trimmed by 5 bases and 5 bases, with 12 bases remaining between them. The CDR3 loop reads CASSPGAGTGELFF. DNA of the CDR3: TGTGCCAGCAGCCCCGGGGCAGGAACCGGGGAGCTGTTTTTT.